This T cell receptor beta chain was profiled in a study of shared clonotypes between healthy human individuals. Libraries were prepared by immunoSEQ multiplex PCR; TCRdb keeps only in-frame clonotypes and omits some of them. The table has over a million clones, roughly 96% seen once. Germline-derived CDR1 and CDR2 are SGHRS and YFSETQ. Germline trimming cut 7 bases from V and 4 bases from J; bases unmatched to any gene: 8. CDR3 size: 16 residues. General study points: Sequencing of the sorted subsets was shown by rarefaction to be incomplete despite large depth.

As for this clone: Its antigen is currently unknown.

Memory CD4+ cells were the fraction left after CD45RA+ naive selection. V gene TRBV5-1 combines with J gene TRBJ2-6; 10 bases align to TRBD1. The TCR sequence derives from a man between 25 and 39 years old in good health. Input material: naive CD4+ T cells sorted from blood. Subset defined: CD45RA+ positively selected. The CDR3 bases are TGCGCCAGCCGGGACAGGGGATCGAGGGGGGCCAACGTCCTGACTTTC. Translation gives CASRDRGSRGANVLTF. Full variable domain (remainder filled in from reference TRBV5-1 and TRBJ2-6): KAGVTQTPRYLIKTRGQQVTLSCSPISGHRSVSWYQQTPGQGLQFLFEYFSETQRNKGNFPGRFSGRQFSNSRSEMNVSTLELGDSALYLCASRDRGSRGANVLTFGAGSRLTVL.